This T cell receptor (beta chain) was found in a study of blood T cell repertoires in COVID-19 (dated by TCRdb to about 2020). Describing the broader study: Collaborator samples came from the United States, Italy and Spain and covered acute and convalescent phases of COVID-19. The material from the prospective study consisted of cDNA or gDNA derived from T cells, B-cell-depleted T cells, or PBMCs. The dataset comprised deeply sampled blood TCRbeta repertoires from subjects exposed to, actively infected with, or recovered from COVID-19. The repertoires were released in a freely available public database meant as a resource for research on the immune response to SARS-CoV-2. The samples were drawn from two sources: the first 160 participants of the ongoing ImmuneRACE study, and 950 to 1,500 subjects contributed by 6 global collaborators. The sample metadata nearly always contained a de-identified subject ID, COVID-19 status, age in years and sex. HLA class I and class II types, where available, came from metadata supplied by the sample provider rather than from assay-based typing.

Note on this clone: This clone's antigen is unknown. Per-nucleotide qualities are absent, and no much larger clonotype sits a single base away.

The collaborating institutions used their own protocols to collect whole blood in K2EDTA tubes. For TCRbeta analysis, collaborators shipped samples as frozen whole blood, isolated PBMCs, or DNA extracted from either of those sample types. The germline V gene specifies SGHDN as CDR1 and FVKESK as CDR2. V is clipped by 0 bases and J by 0 bases, and the sequence between their germline boundaries is 2 bases long. Counted from cysteine to phenylalanine, this CDR3 has 13 amino acids. Only the CDR3 DNA is retained, 39 bases long and in frame from the first base. TCRbeta CDR3 regions were amplified from genomic DNA using the immunoSEQ Assay, a bias-controlled multiplex PCR. Per the source publication's procedure: The number of nucleated cells in each sample was estimated by amplification of reference gene primers within the assay. To quantify the absolute abundance of each unique TCRbeta CDR3 rearrangement, sequence reads were collapsed and filtered. For each sample, productive Simpson clonality was calculated by taking the square root of Simpson's diversity index across productive rearrangements. TCRdb obtained this table from immuneACCESS and retained in-frame rearrangements with V and J assigned. These tables miss some clones; where compared with another copy, unresolved V genes account for less than half of the shortfall, and the remainder is unexplained. D and trimming come from the DNA, and the V and J calls and clone size come from that table. Within this sample are 70,000 to 95,000 clones, with around 88% of them counted one time only. Jointly, the top ten make up more than 4.5% of the sample.

What the work shows at the level of the full study, not this receptor alone: The quantity of clinical and demographic metadata differed by source and by participant and was supplied without curation.

The TCR originated in a woman over 75 with acute or convalescent COVID-19. The chain uses TRBV14 and TRBJ1-1; too little of a D gene remains to name it. Material for sequencing was peripheral blood. The DNA sequence reads TGTGCCAGCAGCCAAGACTTGAACACTGAAGCTTTCTTT. This is translated as CASSQDLNTEAFF.